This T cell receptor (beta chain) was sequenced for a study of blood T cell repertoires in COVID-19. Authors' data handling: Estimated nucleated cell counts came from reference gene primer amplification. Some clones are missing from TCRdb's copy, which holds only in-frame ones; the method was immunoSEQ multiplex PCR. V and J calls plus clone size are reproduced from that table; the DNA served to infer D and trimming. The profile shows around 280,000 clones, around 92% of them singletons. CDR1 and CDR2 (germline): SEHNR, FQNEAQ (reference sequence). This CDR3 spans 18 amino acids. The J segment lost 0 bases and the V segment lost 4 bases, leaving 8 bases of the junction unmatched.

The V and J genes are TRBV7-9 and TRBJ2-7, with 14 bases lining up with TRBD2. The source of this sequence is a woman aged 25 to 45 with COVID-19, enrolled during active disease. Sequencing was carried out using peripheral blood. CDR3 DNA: TGTGCCAGCAGCTCCCCAGGACTAGCGGGGGGTATCTCCTACGAGCAGTACTTC. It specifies CASSSPGLAGGISYEQYF.